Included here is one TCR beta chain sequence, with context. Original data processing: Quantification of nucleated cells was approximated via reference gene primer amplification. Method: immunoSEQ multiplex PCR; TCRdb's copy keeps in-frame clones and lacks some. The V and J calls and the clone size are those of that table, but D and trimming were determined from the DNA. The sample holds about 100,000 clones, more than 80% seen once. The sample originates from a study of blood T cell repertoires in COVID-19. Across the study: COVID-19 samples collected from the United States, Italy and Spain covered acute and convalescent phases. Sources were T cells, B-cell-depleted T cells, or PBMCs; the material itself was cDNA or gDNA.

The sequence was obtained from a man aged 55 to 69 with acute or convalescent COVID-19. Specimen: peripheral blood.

The DNA of the CDR3 is TGTGCCAGCGGAGAAAACGGGGCTGAAGCTTTCTTT. Its translation: CASGENGAEAFF. The J gene is TRBJ1-1, the V gene TRBV6-4; no firm D call. The CDR3 spans 12 residues. Germline values: CDR1 MRHNA, CDR2 SNTAGT. Trimming shortened V by 8 bases and J by 6 bases, and 13 bases separated the two germline ends.